Listed below are T cell receptor beta chains from one sample, sequenced in a study of neoadjuvant anti-PD-1 for oral cavity cancer. Libraries were prepared by immunoSEQ multiplex PCR; TCRdb keeps only in-frame clonotypes and omits some of them. Altogether about 9,400 clones are present, 60% to 70% being singletons, with the ten largest covering 4.4%. This sample comprised PBMCs, obtained after nivolumab (anti-PD-1) treatment. These receptors originate from a person aged 40 to 85 with oral cavity squamous cell carcinoma. The CDR3 runs from the conserved cysteine through the conserved F or W. Fields, in order: V gene, J gene, clone size, D gene, CDR3 DNA, CDR3 protein. A D gene is named only where the DNA matches it firmly. Part of the rows lack a size; the others show once, few, many or a class for expanded clones.

TRBV27	TRBJ2-7	-	TRBD2	TGTGCCAGCAGTTTAGGACCACTAGCGGGGGGCTACGAGCAGTACTTC	CASSLGPLAGGYEQYF
TRBV5-4	TRBJ2-5	-	-	TGTGCCAGCAGCCCCCAAACGGGAGTGGAGACCCAGTACTTC	CASSPQTGVETQYF
TRBV10-1	TRBJ2-7	few	-	TGCGCCAGCAGTGAGGTCGGTACCTACGAGCAGTACTTC	CASSEVGTYEQYF
TRBV7-8	TRBJ1-5	few	-	TGTGCCAGCAGCTTAGATTTCGGGGGCACGGGTCAGCCCCAGCATTTT	CASSLDFGGTGQPQHF
TRBV6-5	TRBJ1-2	-	-	TGTGCCAGCACTTCCTCGACGGCCAACTATGGCTACACCTTC	CASTSSTANYGYTF
TRBV19	TRBJ1-2	-	-	TGTGCCAGTAGTATCAAGGGGCCCACTAACTATGGCTACACCTTC	CASSIKGPTNYGYTF
TRBV27	TRBJ2-1	-	-	TGTGCCAGCAGCCCTCGGGACGCGGGTGTCTCCTACAATGAGCAGTTCTTC	CASSPRDAGVSYNEQFF
TRBV4-1	TRBJ2-1	-	TRBD2	TGCGCCAGCAGCCCAGGTTCTAGCGGCTCCTACAATGAGCAGTTCTTC	CASSPGSSGSYNEQFF
TRBV5-1	TRBJ1-1	once	TRBD1	TGCGCCAGCAGCACCCGGACAGGGGGAAGCACTGAAGCTTTCTTT	CASSTRTGGSTEAFF
TRBV9	TRBJ2-1	-	TRBD2	TGTGCCAGCAGCGTAGCACTAGCGGGGGGTTTCAATGAGCAGTTCTTC	CASSVALAGGFNEQFF
TRBV21-1	TRBJ2-7	-	-	TGTGCCAGCAGCAAAGGGGGAAAAAACTCCTACGAGCAGTACTTC	CASSKGGKNSYEQYF
TRBV30	TRBJ1-6	few	-	TGTGCCTGGAGTGGCAATTCACCCCTCCACTTT	CAWSGNSPLHF
TRBV6-5	TRBJ1-1	-	-	TGTGCCAGCAGTCAACCGACATTGAACACTGAAGCTTTCTTT	CASSQPTLNTEAFF
TRBV7-3	TRBJ2-1	-	-	TGTGCCAGCAGCGACAAGGGACGAGCCTACAATGAGCAGTTCTTC	CASSDKGRAYNEQFF
TRBV6-1	TRBJ2-5	-	TRBD2	TGTGCCAGCAGTATTTCTCCAGGGAGGGTGGAGACCCAGTACTTC	CASSISPGRVETQYF
TRBV28	TRBJ2-1	-	-	TGTGCCAGCAAGGTCCCGACGGAGCGTTACAATGAGCAGTTCTTC	CASKVPTERYNEQFF
TRBV28	TRBJ2-1	-	-	TGTGCCAGCAGTCAGAGGCTAGCACAAGGGAATGAGCAGTTCTTC	CASSQRLAQGNEQFF
TRBV19	TRBJ2-3	-	-	TGTGCCAGTAGTATTGAGATAGGGAAAGGCACGCAGTATTTT	CASSIEIGKGTQYF
TRBV5-1	TRBJ2-7	-	-	TGCGCCAGCAGCTTGGGTGGCGGTCTAGCCTACGAGCAGTACTTC	CASSLGGGLAYEQYF
TRBV19	TRBJ2-5	-	-	TGTGCCAGTAGTAACACAGTCCAAGAGACCCAGTACTTC	CASSNTVQETQYF
TRBV15	TRBJ1-2	few	-	TGTGCCACCAGCAGAGATCGACCCGCTACCCGTGGCTACACCTTC	CATSRDRPATRGYTF
TRBV30	TRBJ2-3	-	-	TGTGCCTGGAGCTCGGGCGAGCGGATGGGCGATACGCAGTATTTT	CAWSSGERMGDTQYF
TRBV6-4	TRBJ2-6	medium-sized	-	TGTGCCAGCAGTGACTTAGGCTCCTCTGGGGCCAACGTCCTGACTTTC	CASSDLGSSGANVLTF
TRBV2	TRBJ1-3	-	-	TGTGCCAGCAGGATTACAGAGAATTCTGGAAACACCATATATTTT	CASRITENSGNTIYF
TRBV6-6	TRBJ2-7	-	-	TGTGCCAGCAGTTACTCGGCGCAATCCTACGAGCAGTACTTC	CASSYSAQSYEQYF
TRBV5-1	TRBJ2-1	-	TRBD1	TGCGCCAGCAGCCCACCGGGACAGGGGGACAATGAGCAGTTCTTC	CASSPPGQGDNEQFF
TRBV5-1	TRBJ1-4	-	-	TGCGCCAGCAGCTACAAAGCTCGGAATGAAAAACTGTTTTTT	CASSYKARNEKLFF
TRBV6-5	TRBJ2-1	-	-	TGTGCCAGCAGTTACGCGGGTTACAATGAGCAGTTCTTC	CASSYAGYNEQFF
TRBV10-1	TRBJ2-7	-	TRBD2	TGCGCCAGCAGTGAGACTAGCGAAGCCTACGAGCAGTACTTC	CASSETSEAYEQYF
TRBV6-6	TRBJ1-1	-	TRBD1	TGTGCCAGCATCTTCTTACAGGGGGTTTCTTTCTTT	CASIFLQGVSFF
TRBV2	TRBJ2-1	-	TRBD1	TGTGCCAGCACAAAAGGACAGGGGGCGTCCAATGAGCAGTTCTTC	CASTKGQGASNEQFF
TRBV7-2	TRBJ2-1	-	TRBD2	TGTGCCAGCAGCTCCAGGACTAGCGGGGGGAATGAGCAGTTCTTC	CASSSRTSGGNEQFF
TRBV7-2	TRBJ1-1	-	-	TGTGCCAGCAGCTTAGTTCCGACTGGGAACACTGAAGCTTTCTTT	CASSLVPTGNTEAFF
TRBV7-2	TRBJ2-7	-	-	TGTGCCAGCAGCTCCGGGACACTTTCCTACGAGCAGTACTTC	CASSSGTLSYEQYF
TRBV6-1	TRBJ2-3	-	TRBD2	TGTGCCAGCAGTCGGGGACTAGCGGGTATAGATACGCAGTATTTT	CASSRGLAGIDTQYF
TRBV28	TRBJ1-5	few	-	TGTGCCAGCACCGATCCGGGGCGGCAGCCCCAGCATTTT	CASTDPGRQPQHF
TRBV5-5	TRBJ2-3	-	-	TGTGCCAGCAGCCAAACCCGCCCCGGGGTCGCGCGCACAGATACGCAGTATTTT	CASSQTRPGVARTDTQYF
TRBV27	TRBJ2-3	large	TRBD2	TGTGCCAGCAGTTTATCCGGGAGGCGTAGCACAGATACGCAGTATTTT	CASSLSGRRSTDTQYF
TRBV2	TRBJ2-2	few	-	TGTGCCAGCAGTAGTCTACGGGCAACCGGGGAGCTGTTTTTT	CASSSLRATGELFF
TRBV11-2	TRBJ2-3	-	-	TGTGCCAGCAGCCGCAGGCTTAGCACAGATACGCAGTATTTT	CASSRRLSTDTQYF
TRBV9	TRBJ2-2	-	-	TGTGCCAGCAGCGTAGTTTCGCCGGGGGTGGCCGGGGAGCTGTTTTTT	CASSVVSPGVAGELFF
TRBV5-6	TRBJ1-1	-	-	TGTGCCAGCAGCTCGCATAATACAGAAGAAGCTTTCTTT	CASSSHNTEEAFF
TRBV2	TRBJ1-6	-	-	TGTGCCAGCAGAGGGGACCGCACAGGCTCCTATAATTCACCCCTCCACTTT	CASRGDRTGSYNSPLHF
TRBV28	TRBJ1-3	-	-	TGTGCCAGCAGTTTCGGGACTGCCATATATTTT	CASSFGTAIYF
TRBV21-1	TRBJ2-7	-	-	TGTGCCAGCAGCATCCGGACGCGGCTGAGCTCCTACGAGCAGTACTTC	CASSIRTRLSSYEQYF
TRBV28	TRBJ2-7	few	-	TGTGCCAGCAGCTCGAGTTTCGAGCAGTACTTC	CASSSSFEQYF
TRBV6-4	TRBJ2-1	-	TRBD2	TGTGCCAGCAGTGAAACTAGCGGGGTTTACAATGAGCAGTTCTTC	CASSETSGVYNEQFF
TRBV27	TRBJ1-1	few	-	TGTGCCAGCAGTCTAGGACCGCTGAACACTGAAGCTTTCTTT	CASSLGPLNTEAFF
TRBV29-1	TRBJ2-7	-	TRBD2	TGCAGCGTTGGCATGGGACTAGCATCCGGTGGGGAGCAGTACTTC	CSVGMGLASGGEQYF
TRBV6-1	TRBJ1-1	-	-	TGTGCCAGCACCCCGCTTCGGGCAGCGAACACTGAAGCTTTCTTT	CASTPLRAANTEAFF
TRBV6-6	TRBJ1-6	-	-	TGTGCCAGCAGTTCAGATAATTCACCCCTCCACTTT	CASSSDNSPLHF
TRBV11-2	TRBJ1-1	-	TRBD1	TGTGCCAGCAGCTTCTCGGGACAGCAAAACACTGAAGCTTTCTTT	CASSFSGQQNTEAFF
TRBV11-3	TRBJ1-2	-	-	TGTGCCAGCAGCCGTCGCGGGGGCGAGGGCTACACCTTC	CASSRRGGEGYTF